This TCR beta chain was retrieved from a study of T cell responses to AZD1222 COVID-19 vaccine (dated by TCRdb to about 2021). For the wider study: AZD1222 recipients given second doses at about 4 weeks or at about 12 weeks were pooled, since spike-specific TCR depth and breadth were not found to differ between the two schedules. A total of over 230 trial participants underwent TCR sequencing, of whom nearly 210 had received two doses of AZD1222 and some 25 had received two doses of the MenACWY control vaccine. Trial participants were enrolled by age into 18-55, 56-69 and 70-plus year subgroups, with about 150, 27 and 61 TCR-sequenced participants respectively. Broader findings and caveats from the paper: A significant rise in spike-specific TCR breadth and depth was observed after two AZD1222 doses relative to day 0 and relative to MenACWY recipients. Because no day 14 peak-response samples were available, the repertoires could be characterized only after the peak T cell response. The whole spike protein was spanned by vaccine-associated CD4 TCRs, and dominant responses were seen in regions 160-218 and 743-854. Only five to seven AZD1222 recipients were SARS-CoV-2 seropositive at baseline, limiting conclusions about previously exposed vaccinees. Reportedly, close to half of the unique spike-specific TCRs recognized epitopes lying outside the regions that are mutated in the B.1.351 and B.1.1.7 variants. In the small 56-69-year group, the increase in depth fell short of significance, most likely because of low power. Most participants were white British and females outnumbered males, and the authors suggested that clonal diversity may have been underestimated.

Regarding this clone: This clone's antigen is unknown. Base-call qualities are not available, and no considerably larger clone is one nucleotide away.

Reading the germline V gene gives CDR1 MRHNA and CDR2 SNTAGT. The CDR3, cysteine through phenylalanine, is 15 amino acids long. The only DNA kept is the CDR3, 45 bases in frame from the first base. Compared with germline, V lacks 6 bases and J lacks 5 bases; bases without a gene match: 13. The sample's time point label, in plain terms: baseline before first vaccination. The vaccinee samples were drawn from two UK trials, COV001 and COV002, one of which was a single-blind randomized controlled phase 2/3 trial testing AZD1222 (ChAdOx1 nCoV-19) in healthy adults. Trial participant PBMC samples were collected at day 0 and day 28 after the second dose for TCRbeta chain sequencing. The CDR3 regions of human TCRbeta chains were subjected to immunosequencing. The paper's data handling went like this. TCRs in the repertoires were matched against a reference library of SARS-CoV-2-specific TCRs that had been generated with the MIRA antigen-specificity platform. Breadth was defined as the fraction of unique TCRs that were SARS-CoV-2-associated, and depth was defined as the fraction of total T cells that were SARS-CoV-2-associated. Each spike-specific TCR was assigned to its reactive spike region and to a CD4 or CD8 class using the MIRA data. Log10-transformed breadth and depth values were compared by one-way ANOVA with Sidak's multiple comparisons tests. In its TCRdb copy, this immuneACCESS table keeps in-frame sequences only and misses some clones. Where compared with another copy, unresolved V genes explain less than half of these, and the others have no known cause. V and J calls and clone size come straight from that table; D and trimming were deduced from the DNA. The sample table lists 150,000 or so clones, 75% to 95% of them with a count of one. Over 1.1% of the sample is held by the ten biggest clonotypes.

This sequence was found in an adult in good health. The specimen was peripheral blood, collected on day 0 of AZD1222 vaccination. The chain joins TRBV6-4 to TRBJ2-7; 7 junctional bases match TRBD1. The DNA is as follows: TGTGCCAGCAGGGGGAAGGGGGCAAATTACGACGAGCAGTACTTC. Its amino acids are CASRGKGANYDEQYF.